These 5 T cell receptor beta chains were sequenced from one sample in a study of a mutant IDH1 vaccine in newly diagnosed glioma. The repertoire was sequenced with immunoSEQ multiplex PCR; TCRdb's copy has only in-frame clones and lacks some. The table shows about 54,000 clones, with 80% to 90% occurring only once. Time point given: baseline, week 1 (first vaccination visit). Treatment noted: pre-vaccination baseline after standard-of-care therapy. The sample consisted of PBMCs, taken from a glioma patient treated with radiotherapy, temozolomide or both. All receptors derive from a man younger than 35 with glioma.

This clone turned up a few times. This chain uses TRBV7-2 with TRBJ1-3; D is perhaps TRBD1 (5 bases). The CDR3 runs to 15 residues. Trimming left V 4 bases short and J 4 bases short, with 14 bases between. Germline V gene sequence: CDR1 SGHTA, CDR2 FQGNSA. This CDR3 reads CASSSGLRDGNTIYF. The CDR3 nucleotides are TGTGCCAGCAGCTCGGGACTGCGGGACGGAAACACCATATATTTT.

V is TRBV7-9 and J is TRBJ2-2, with 7 bases lining up with TRBD2. This CDR3 is 19 amino acids long. V dropped 3 bases and J dropped 0; count of bases not matched to a gene: 13. Germline V lookup: CDR1 SEHNR, CDR2 FQNEAQ (reference sequence). The CDR3 protein is CASSFGLGPTHSNTGELFF. CDR3 coding DNA: TGTGCCAGCAGCTTCGGACTAGGCCCGACCCATTCGAACACCGGGGAGCTGTTTTTT.

The chain joins TRBV5-1 to TRBJ1-2; 8 nucleotides match TRBD1. V shed 4 bases, J shed 3 bases, and the junction held 8 bases outside the gene matches. CDR1 and CDR2 from the germline V gene are SGHRS and YFSETQ. The CDR3 loop spans 15 amino acids. This CDR3 reads CASSRRGQGDYGYTF. Written as DNA, the CDR3 is TGCGCCAGCAGCCGCAGGGGGCAGGGAGACTATGGCTACACCTTC.

On this clone itself: This sample includes further DNA sequences coding for the same CDR3. V is TRBV18 and J is TRBJ1-3; D is uncertain. The CDR3 runs to 13 residues. Trimming removed 3 bases from V and 1 base from J, with 4 bases in between. CDR1 and CDR2 (germline): KGHSH, LQKENI. CDR3 sequence: CASSPGSGNTIYF. The CDR3 nucleotides read TGTGCCAGCTCACCGGGGTCTGGAAACACCATATATTTT.

This chain uses TRBV6-5 with TRBJ1-1; tentative D call: TRBD1 (5 bases). In germline, CDR1 is MNHEY, CDR2 SVGAGI. Trimming removed 2 bases from V and 6 bases from J, with 16 bases in between. The CDR3 loop spans 15 amino acids. The chain's CDR3 is CASSYERAGRAEAFF. CDR3 nucleotide sequence: TGTGCCAGCAGTTACGAAAGAGCAGGGAGGGCTGAAGCTTTCTTT.